The 8 T cell receptor beta chains given below trace back to one sample, sequenced in a study of OX40 agonist ivuxolimab in advanced cancers. Some clones are missing from TCRdb's copy, which holds only in-frame ones; the method was immunoSEQ multiplex PCR. Among tens of thousands of clones listed, 75% to 85% were seen once. The input for sequencing was CD4+ or CD8+ T cells sorted from blood, taken in a trial of the OX40 agonist ivuxolimab. The receptor source for this set is an adult with an advanced solid tumor such as melanoma, head and neck, liver or kidney cancer.

The rearrangement uses TRBV27 and TRBJ1-5, with D tentatively TRBD1 (5 bases). The ends were cut back, 8 bases at V and 4 bases at J, with 21 bases in the middle. The length of the CDR3 is 16 residues. In germline, CDR1 is MNHEY, CDR2 SMNVEV (reference sequence). The CDR3 bases are TGTGCCAGCCCCCTCCCCCAAGGGGCGGTAAATCAGCCCCAGCATTTT. Amino acids: CASPLPQGAVNQPQHF.

V and J are TRBV28 and TRBJ1-2, with D possibly TRBD1 on 6 matching bases. Germline loops: CDR1 MDHEN, CDR2 SYDVKM. The CDR3 extends over 18 amino acids. The ends were cut back, 6 bases at V and 2 bases at J, with 25 bases in the middle. The DNA of the CDR3 is TGTGCCAGCAGCCCTTCGCGGACAACAGGGCCGAAAAACTATGGCTACACCTTC. It yields the protein CASSPSRTTGPKNYGYTF.

The chain employs TRBV10-2 and TRBJ1-5; D is perhaps TRBD1 (6 bases). CDR3 length equals 17 residues. Germline V gene lookup returns CDR1 WSHSY and CDR2 SAAADI. V lost 6 bases and J lost 0, with 18 bases in between. CDR3 residues: CASRSDGVGASNQPQHF. In DNA, the CDR3 is TGCGCCAGCAGATCCGACGGGGTGGGGGCTAGCAATCAGCCCCAGCATTTT.

There are a few counts of this clone. The rearrangement uses TRBV9 and TRBJ2-2, with 7 nucleotides matching TRBD2. Germline loops: CDR1 SGDLS, CDR2 YYNGEE. The CDR3 consists of 15 residues. With V trimmed by 3 bases and J by 5 bases, 7 bases remained unmatched. The CDR3 bases are TGTGCCAGCAGCGAGGCCCTGGGGGGGACCGGGGAGCTGTTTTTT. Its protein product is CASSEALGGTGELFF. Variable domain in full (rest from reference TRBV9 and TRBJ2-2): DSGVTQTPKHLITATGQRVTLRCSPRSGDLSVYWYQQSLDQGLQFLIQYYNGEERAKGNILERFSAQQFPDLHSELNLSSLELGDSALYFCASSEALGGTGELFFGEGSRLTVL.

The CDR3, as DNA: TGTGCCAGCAGCCAAGTAGGGACTGAGCAGTTCTTC. It translates to CASSQVGTEQFF. The chain carries TRBV14 and TRBJ2-1, with D perhaps TRBD1 or TRBD2 (5 bases each). Trimming removed 1 base at V and 9 bases at J, with 7 bases between. The CDR3 sequence is 12 residues long. The germline V gene encodes CDR1 SGHDN and CDR2 FVKESK.

V usage is TRBV13 and J usage is TRBJ1-4, with 9 positions matching TRBD1. CDR1 and CDR2 (germline): PRHDT, FYEKMQ (reference sequence). V was pared by 4 bases and J by 6 bases, with 3 bases of the junction left unmatched. The CDR3 runs to 14 residues. CDR3 nucleotides: TGTGCCAGCAGCTCCGGACAGGGGTATGAAAAACTGTTTTTT. Translation: CASSSGQGYEKLFF.

The V and J genes are TRBV11-3 and TRBJ2-2, with TRBD1 matching over 7 bases. Looked up from germline, CDR1 is SGHNT and CDR2 is YENEEA. This CDR3 has 15 amino acids. Losses at the gene ends were 4 bases for V and 8 bases for J; bases not matched to a gene: 10. CDR3 in amino acids: CASSSRDSALGELFF. The CDR3 DNA sequence: TGTGCCAGCAGCTCCCGGGACAGCGCTTTGGGGGAGCTGTTTTTT.

This rearrangement joins TRBV5-1 to TRBJ1-5; TRBD1 might be the D (5 bases). Germline CDR1 reads SGHRS; CDR2 reads YFSETQ. This CDR3 contains 14 residues. V lost 4 bases to trimming and J lost 4 bases, with 12 bases between them. Written as DNA, the CDR3 is TGCGCCAGCAGCCCCGACAGCGGTAATCAGCCCCAGCATTTT. Translated, it gives CASSPDSGNQPQHF.